Following are 16 T cell receptor beta chains from one sample sequenced in a study of shared T cell receptors in the human thymus. The protocol was immunoSEQ multiplex PCR, while the TCRdb copy is restricted to in-frame clones and leaves out a portion. The data show around 730,000 clones, 80% to 90% seen once. The same specimen was also included in a second study, on human thymus T cells.

The sample consisted of thymocytes. Every receptor here comes from a girl under three years old with a congenital heart defect.

This chain joins TRBV28 and TRBJ1-6; weak D call: TRBD1 (5 bases). V lost 7 bases, J lost 9 bases, and 16 bases lay in between. The CDR3 length is 14 residues. Germline CDR1 MDHEN, CDR2 SYDVKM. CDR3: CASKGRGVGSPLHF. CDR3 nucleotides: TGTGCCAGCAAGGGGCGGGGTGTAGGTTCACCCCTCCACTTT.

This rearrangement joins TRBV7-9 to TRBJ2-1, with 8 bases lining up with TRBD2. After removal of 1 base from V and 6 bases from J, the junction contained 2 bases not matched to a gene. The length of the CDR3 is 14 residues. Germline V gene sequence: CDR1 SEHNR, CDR2 FQNEAQ (reference sequence). CDR3 in DNA: TGTGCCAGCAGCTTAGACGGGGGGGTCAATGAGCAGTTCTTC. As protein: CASSLDGGVNEQFF.

The chain couples TRBV6-5 to TRBJ2-1, with 7 bases identical to TRBD1. V trimming: 6 bases; J trimming: 7 bases; junction bases outside the gene matches: 15. The germline V gene has CDR1 MNHEY and CDR2 SVGAGI. CDR3 size: 16 residues. The chain's CDR3 is CASSYQIGGRGNEQFF. The DNA of the CDR3 is TGTGCCAGCAGCTACCAGATTGGGGGCAGGGGGAATGAGCAGTTCTTC.

The chain combines TRBV6-5 with TRBJ1-2; D unresolved. Germline CDR1 is MNHEY and CDR2 is SVGAGI. The CDR3 spans 12 residues. V gave up 7 bases and J gave up 7 bases, with 13 bases separating them. CDR3 in DNA: TGTGCCAGCATGAGGGTTACTCCTGGCTACACCTTC. Encoded protein: CASMRVTPGYTF.

This clone was observed a few times. The chain is built from TRBV13 and TRBJ1-6; perhaps TRBD1 as D (6 bases). Between the trimmed V and J ends, which lost 6 bases and 7 bases, there was a span of 13 bases. This CDR3 comprises 14 residues. The germline V gene has CDR1 PRHDT and CDR2 FYEKMQ (reference sequence). CDR3 residues: CASRQGRTNSPLHF. CDR3 sequence (DNA): TGTGCCAGCAGACAGGGACGGACAAATTCACCCCTCCACTTT. Complete variable domain (other parts from reference TRBV13 and TRBJ1-6): AAGVIQSPRHLIKEKRETATLKCYPIPRHDTVYWYQQGPGQDPQFLISFYEKMQSDKGSIPDRFSAQQFSDYHSELNMSSLELGDSALYFCASRQGRTNSPLHFGNGTRLTVT.

The chain links TRBV19 to TRBJ1-1; 9 nucleotides match TRBD1. The V gene end was trimmed by 7 bases and the J gene end by 3 bases; junction bases not matched to a gene: 3. This CDR3 has 13 residues. Germline CDR1 LNHDA, CDR2 SQIVND (reference sequence). CDR3 loop: CASIRQGDTEAFF. The CDR3 DNA reads as TGTGCCAGTATCCGACAGGGGGACACTGAAGCTTTCTTT.

This sequence joins TRBV9 and TRBJ2-6, with D tentatively TRBD2 (6 bases). V lost 4 bases and J 2 bases, leaving 22 bases between the germline ends. CDR1 is SGDLS and CDR2 is YYNGEE in the germline V gene. The CDR3 is made up of 19 amino acids. DNA for the CDR3: TGTGCCAGCAGCCCCCACCCCGGGACTCTATCTGCTGGGGCCAACGTCCTGACTTTC. It specifies CASSPHPGTLSAGANVLTF. Full variable domain (missing parts from reference TRBV9 and TRBJ2-6): DSGVTQTPKHLITATGQRVTLRCSPRSGDLSVYWYQQSLDQGLQFLIQYYNGEERAKGNILERFSAQQFPDLHSELNLSSLELGDSALYFCASSPHPGTLSAGANVLTFGAGSRLTVL.

V gene TRBV28 combines with J gene TRBJ2-7, with 7 bases fitting TRBD2. Trimming took 5 bases from V and 0 from J; bases not matched to a gene: 4. The CDR3 loop spans 14 amino acids. Germline lookup yields CDR1 MDHEN and CDR2 SYDVKM. CDR3 in DNA: TGTGCCAGCAGTCCCTGGACTAGCTCCTACGAGCAGTACTTC. Translating gives CASSPWTSSYEQYF. The whole variable domain, remainder taken from reference TRBV28 and TRBJ2-7, is DVKVTQSSRYLVKRTGEKVFLECVQDMDHENMFWYRQDPGLGLRLIYFSYDVKMKEKGDIPEGYSVSREKKERFSLILESASTNQTSMYLCASSPWTSSYEQYFGPGTRLTVT.

The CDR3 region has the DNA TGCGCCAGCAGCTTGGACAGGGTGGAATATGAGCAGTTCTTC. This sequence encodes CASSLDRVEYEQFF. This rearrangement joins TRBV5-1 to TRBJ2-1; perhaps TRBD1 as D (6 bases). The CDR3 contains 14 residues. Trimming shortened V by 0 bases and J by 8 bases, and 12 bases separated the two germline ends. CDR1 is SGHRS, CDR2 YFSETQ, per germline.

Written as DNA, the CDR3 is TGTGCCAGTAGTCCAAAAATGACTAGCGGGCAAGAGACCCAGTACTTC. It encodes CASSPKMTSGQETQYF. The chain joins TRBV19 to TRBJ2-5, with 10 bases that match TRBD2. V lost 5 bases to trimming and J lost 2 bases; unmatched junction nucleotides: 8. Germline V lookup: CDR1 LNHDA, CDR2 SQIVND (reference sequence). The CDR3 sequence is 16 residues long.

This chain uses TRBV7-2 with TRBJ2-1; 9 bases are a match to TRBD2. The CDR3 is made up of 14 amino acids. Germline V gene data show CDR1 as SGHTA and CDR2 as FQGNSA. With 3 bases clipped from V and 5 bases from J, the junction kept 2 bases outside the gene matches. The CDR3 here is CASSLGLANNEQFF. The CDR3 DNA reads as TGTGCCAGCAGCTTGGGACTAGCTAACAATGAGCAGTTCTTC.

This chain connects TRBV5-6 to TRBJ1-1; D might be TRBD1 (6 bases). This CDR3 has 17 amino acids. Between the trimmed V and J ends, which lost 0 bases and 2 bases, there was a span of 17 bases. Looked up from germline, CDR1 is SGHDT and CDR2 is YYEEEE. CDR3 coding DNA: TGTGCCAGCAGCTTGGGGTGGGGGCACCTCTTTAACACTGAAGCTTTCTTT. Translating it yields CASSLGWGHLFNTEAFF.

DNA for the CDR3: TGTGCCAGCAACCGACAGGGGGCCGGGGAGCTGTTTTTT. This gives the protein CASNRQGAGELFF. The genes are TRBV2 and TRBJ2-2; TRBD1 matches 9 bases. Germline V gene lookup returns CDR1 SNHLY and CDR2 FYNNEI. The CDR3 sequence is 13 residues long. J gave up 6 bases and V 7 bases, and 3 bases lay outside the gene matches.

CDR3 in DNA: TGCAGCGTGTTGGTTAGACGGGACAGGGCAAATATACATCAAGAGACCCAGTACTTC. Its translation is CSVLVRRDRANIHQETQYF. The V gene is TRBV29-1, the J gene TRBJ2-5; TRBD1 aligns across 9 bases. J was trimmed by 2 bases and V by 6 bases; bases with no gene match: 22. Per the germline V gene, CDR1 is SQVTM and CDR2 is ANQGSEA. CDR3 size: 19 residues.

The chain couples TRBV11-2 to TRBJ1-5, with D tentatively TRBD1 (5 bases). This CDR3 spans 15 amino acids. The V gene's germline CDR1 is SGHAT and CDR2 FQNNGV. The V gene lost 3 bases and the J gene lost 4 bases, with 13 bases spanning the gap. The CDR3 is CASSLGGGRNQPQHF. The DNA of the CDR3 is TGTGCCAGCAGCTTGGGGGGGGGTCGAAATCAGCCCCAGCATTTT.

This clone was found a few times. The rearrangement joins TRBV5-4 to TRBJ2-7; 10 positions agree with TRBD1. Germline assignment: CDR1 SGHNT and CDR2 YYREEE (reference sequence). CDR3 length: 15 amino acids. Trimming took 1 base from V and 3 from J; bases not matched to a gene: 4. CDR3 sequence: CASSLRGQGSYEQYF. The CDR3 nucleotides are TGTGCCAGCAGCTTGCGGGGACAGGGGAGCTACGAGCAGTACTTC.